The following is a TCR beta chain sequence with its context. Antigen specificity is unknown. This entry comes from a study of T-cell reconstitution after alpha-beta-depleted transplantation in children. Whole-study findings and limits: The origin of high day-60 TCRbeta diversity in some patients lay in surviving recipient T cells and thymic progenitors. In patients about two months after transplant, alpha-beta T cells reportedly arose from several hundred expanded graft clones. It was newly produced T cells that mostly accounted for T-cell counts and diversity one year after transplant.

Preparation of the TCRbeta library involved a method that used unique molecular identifiers. One entry per CDR3 protein results from TCRdb running MiXCR on the PCR reads. In the table there are nearly 200,000 distinct CDR3 sequences, approximately 6% of which are singletons. V lost 6 bases to trimming and J lost 4 bases, with 21 bases between them. This CDR3 is built from 16 residues. Germline-derived CDR1 and CDR2 are DFQATT and SNEGSKA (reference sequence). This sequence was found in a girl less than two years old with combined immunodeficiency, due to receive a stem cell transplant. Here the sequenced sample was PBMCs, taken before TCRalphabeta/CD19-depleted stem cell transplant. J is TRBJ1-4 and V is TRBV20-1; tentative D call: TRBD1 (5 bases). The CDR3 DNA reads TGCAGTGCCCCGAGCGGAGGGGCCATCCTTAATGAAAAACTGTTTTTT. Amino acids: CSAPSGGAILNEKLFF.